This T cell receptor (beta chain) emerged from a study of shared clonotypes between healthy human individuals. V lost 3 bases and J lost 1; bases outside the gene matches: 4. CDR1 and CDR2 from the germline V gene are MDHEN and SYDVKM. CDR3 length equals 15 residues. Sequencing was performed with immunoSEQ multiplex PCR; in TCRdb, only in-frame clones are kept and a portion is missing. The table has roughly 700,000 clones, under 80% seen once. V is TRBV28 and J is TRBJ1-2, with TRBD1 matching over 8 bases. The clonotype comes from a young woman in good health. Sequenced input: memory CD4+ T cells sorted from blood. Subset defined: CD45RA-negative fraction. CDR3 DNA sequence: TGTGCCAGCAGTTTTCCGGGACAGGATAACTATGGCTACACCTTC. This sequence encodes CASSFPGQDNYGYTF.